Included here is one T cell receptor (beta chain) sequence, with context. No antigen is known for it. Germline CDR1 MDHEN, CDR2 SYDVKM. The CDR3 has 17 amino acids. The V end was cut by 2 bases, the J end by 0 bases, with 16 bases between. The data stem from a study of T cells in localized non-small cell lung cancer. Sequencing used immunoSEQ multiplex PCR; TCRdb keeps in-frame clones, though not all of them. This sample has over 20,000 clones; 91% occur once, and the top ten carry around 4.2%. Regarding the study as a whole: Those with higher blood T cell density had longer overall survival.

The sequence was obtained from an older female donor with stage II squamous cell lung carcinoma. The V and J genes are TRBV28 and TRBJ2-5; possibly TRBD1 for D (6 bases). Sequences were derived from peripheral blood, sampled before any cancer treatment. For the CDR3, the DNA is TGTGCCAGCAGTTTAGCACAGGGATTCTCGTACCAAGAGACCCAGTACTTC. Encoded protein: CASSLAQGFSYQETQYF.